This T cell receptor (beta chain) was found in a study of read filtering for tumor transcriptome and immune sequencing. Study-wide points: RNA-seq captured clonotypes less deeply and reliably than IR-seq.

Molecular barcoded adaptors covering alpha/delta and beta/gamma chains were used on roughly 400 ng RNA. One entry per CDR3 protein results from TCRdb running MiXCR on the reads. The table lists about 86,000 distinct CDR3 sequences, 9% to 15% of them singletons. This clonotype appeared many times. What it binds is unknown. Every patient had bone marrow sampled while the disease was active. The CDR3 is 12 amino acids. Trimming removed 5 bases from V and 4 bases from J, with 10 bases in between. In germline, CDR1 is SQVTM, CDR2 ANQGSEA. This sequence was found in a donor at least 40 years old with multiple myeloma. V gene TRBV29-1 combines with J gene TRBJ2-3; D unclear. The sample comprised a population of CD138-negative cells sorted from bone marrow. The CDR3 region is CSVQVSADTQYF. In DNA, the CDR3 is TGCAGCGTTCAAGTTAGTGCAGATACGCAGTATTTT.